This T cell receptor (beta chain) was sequenced during a study of blood T cell repertoires in COVID-19. Study-wide background: PBMCs, B-cell-depleted T cells, or T cells were the source of the cDNA or gDNA that made up the material.

Per the original methods: It was from reference gene primer amplification that nucleated cell counts were estimated. Assay: immunoSEQ multiplex PCR; the TCRdb copy retains only in-frame clones and omits some. V and J calls and clone size are as listed in that table; D and trimming were resolved from the DNA. Of about 330,000 clones listed, 87% are singletons. This clone was counted a single time. The age range of participants was about 18 to 95 years, with residence in about two dozen US areas. Trimming left V 1 base short and J 6 bases short, with 10 bases between. Germline CDR1 reads SGHTA; CDR2 reads FQGNSA. The CDR3 covers 13 residues.

Sequences were obtained from PBMCs or T cells enriched from blood (not recorded which). This sequence joins TRBV7-2 and TRBJ2-7, with D possibly being TRBD1 (6 bases). This TCR came from a woman aged 30 to 39 who had recovered from COVID-19. As DNA, the CDR3 is TGTGCCAGCAGCTTAGACAGGGTTACCGAGCAGTACTTC. This sequence encodes CASSLDRVTEQYF.